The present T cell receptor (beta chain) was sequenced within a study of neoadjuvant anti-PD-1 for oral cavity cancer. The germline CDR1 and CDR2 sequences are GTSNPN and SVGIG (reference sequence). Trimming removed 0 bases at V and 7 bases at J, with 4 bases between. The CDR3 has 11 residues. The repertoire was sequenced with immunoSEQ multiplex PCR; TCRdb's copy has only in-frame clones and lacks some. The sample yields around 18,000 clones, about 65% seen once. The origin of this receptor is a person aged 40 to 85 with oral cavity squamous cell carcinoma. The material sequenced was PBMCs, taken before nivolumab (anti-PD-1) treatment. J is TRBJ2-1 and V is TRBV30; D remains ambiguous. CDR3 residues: CAWSVGNEQFF. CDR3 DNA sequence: TGTGCCTGGAGTGTAGGTAATGAGCAGTTCTTC. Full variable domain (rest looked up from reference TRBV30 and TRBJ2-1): SQTIHQWPATLVQPVGSPLSLECTVEGTSNPNLYWYRQAAGRGLQLLFYSVGIGQISSEVPQNLSASRPQDRQFILSSKKLLLSDSGFYLCAWSVGNEQFFGPGTRLTVL.